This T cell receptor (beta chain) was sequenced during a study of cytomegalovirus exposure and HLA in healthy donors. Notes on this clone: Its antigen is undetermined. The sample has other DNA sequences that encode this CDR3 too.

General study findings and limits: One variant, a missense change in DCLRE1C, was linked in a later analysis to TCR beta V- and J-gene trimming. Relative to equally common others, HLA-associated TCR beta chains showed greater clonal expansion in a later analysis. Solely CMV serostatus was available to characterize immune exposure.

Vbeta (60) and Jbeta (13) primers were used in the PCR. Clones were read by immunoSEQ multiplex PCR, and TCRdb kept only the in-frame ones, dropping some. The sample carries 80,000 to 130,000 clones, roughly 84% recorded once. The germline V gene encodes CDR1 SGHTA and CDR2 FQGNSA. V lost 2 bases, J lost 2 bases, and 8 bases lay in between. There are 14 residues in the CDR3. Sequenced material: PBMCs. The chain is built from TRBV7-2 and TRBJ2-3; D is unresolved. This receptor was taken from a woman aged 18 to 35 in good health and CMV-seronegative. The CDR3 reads CASSLWSDTDTQYF. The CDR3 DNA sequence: TGTGCCAGCAGCTTATGGAGCGACACAGATACGCAGTATTTT. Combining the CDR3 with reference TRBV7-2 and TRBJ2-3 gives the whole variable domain GAGVSQSPSNKVTEKGKDVELRCDPISGHTALYWYRQSLGQGLEFLIYFQGNSAPDKSGLPSDRFSAERTGGSVSTLTIQRTQQEDSAVYLCASSLWSDTDTQYFGPGTRLTVL.